This TCR beta chain was documented in a study of radiotherapy plus CTLA-4 blockade in lung cancer. A remark on this clone: Its antigen is undetermined.

Whole-study results and caveats: Expansion in blood of tumor-derived TCR clones was seen after radiotherapy plus ipilimumab.

Using immunoSEQ multiplex PCR, the repertoire was profiled, and TCRdb retains in-frame clones only, with some absent. Of roughly 97,000 clones in the sample, 60% to 75% were seen once. Patients in the study, people with chemo-refractory metastatic non-small-cell lung cancer, received focal radiation plus ipilimumab CTLA-4 blockade. The CDR3 loop spans 15 amino acids. Per the germline V gene, CDR1 is SGHVS and CDR2 is FQNEAQ. The trim removed 5 bases at V and 4 bases at J, leaving 4 bases unmatched. This sequence joins TRBV7-8 and TRBJ2-1, with 11 positions matching TRBD2. This clonotype was obtained from a human donor with non-small cell lung cancer who had a partial response to radiotherapy plus ipilimumab. Some clones in this sample may be carry-over from other donors' samples. The specimen comprised peripheral blood, sampled from a patient treated with radiotherapy plus ipilimumab. The CDR3, as DNA: TGTGCCAGCAGCCGTAGCGGGGGGGTTTACAATGAGCAGTTCTTC. Its translation is CASSRSGGVYNEQFF.